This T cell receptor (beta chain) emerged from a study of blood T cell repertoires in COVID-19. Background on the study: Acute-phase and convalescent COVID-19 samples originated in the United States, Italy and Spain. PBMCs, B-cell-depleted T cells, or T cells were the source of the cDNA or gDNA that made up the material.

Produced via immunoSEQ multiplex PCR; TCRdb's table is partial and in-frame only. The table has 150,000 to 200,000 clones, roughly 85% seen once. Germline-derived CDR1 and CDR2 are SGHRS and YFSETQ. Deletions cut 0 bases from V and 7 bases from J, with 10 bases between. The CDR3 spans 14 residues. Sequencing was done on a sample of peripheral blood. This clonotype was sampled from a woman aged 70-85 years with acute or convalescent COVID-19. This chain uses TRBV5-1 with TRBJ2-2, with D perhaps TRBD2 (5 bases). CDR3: CASSLGARDGELFF. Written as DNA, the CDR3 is TGCGCCAGCAGCTTGGGGGCTCGGGACGGGGAGCTGTTTTTT.